This record covers a single TCR beta chain. The germline V gene has CDR1 MDHEN and CDR2 SYDVKM. Trimming pared 5 bases from V and 0 bases from J, leaving 4 bases between. CDR3 length: 12 amino acids. The sample belongs to a study of T cell changes during pregnancy in multiple sclerosis. Assay: immunoSEQ multiplex PCR; the TCRdb copy retains only in-frame clones and omits some. The sample carries roughly 110,000 clones, roughly 89% recorded once. Specimen: peripheral blood, collected before pregnancy. This TCR derives from a female donor with multiple sclerosis, enrolled in a pregnancy study. The V call is TRBV28, the J call TRBJ1-2; D gene uncertain. The CDR3 protein is CASSSPNYGYTF. The CDR3 DNA reads TGTGCCAGCAGTAGCCCTAACTATGGCTACACCTTC.